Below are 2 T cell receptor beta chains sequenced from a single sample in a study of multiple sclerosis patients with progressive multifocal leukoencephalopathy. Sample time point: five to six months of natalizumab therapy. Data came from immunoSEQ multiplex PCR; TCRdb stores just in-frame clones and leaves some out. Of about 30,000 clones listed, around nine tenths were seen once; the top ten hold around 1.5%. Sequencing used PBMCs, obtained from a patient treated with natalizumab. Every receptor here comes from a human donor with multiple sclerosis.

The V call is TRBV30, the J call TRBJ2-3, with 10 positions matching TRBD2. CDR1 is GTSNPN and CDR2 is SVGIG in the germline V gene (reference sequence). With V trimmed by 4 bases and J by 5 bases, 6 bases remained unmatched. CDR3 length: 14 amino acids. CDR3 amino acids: CAWTEGLAVDTQYF. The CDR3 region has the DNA TGTGCCTGGACGGAAGGACTAGCGGTAGATACGCAGTATTTT.

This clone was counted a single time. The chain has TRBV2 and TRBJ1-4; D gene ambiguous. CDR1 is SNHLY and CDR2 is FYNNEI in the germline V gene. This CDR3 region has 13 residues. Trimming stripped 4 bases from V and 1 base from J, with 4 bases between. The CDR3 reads CASSGLTNEKLFF. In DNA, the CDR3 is TGTGCCAGCAGTGGCTTAACTAATGAAAAACTGTTTTTT.